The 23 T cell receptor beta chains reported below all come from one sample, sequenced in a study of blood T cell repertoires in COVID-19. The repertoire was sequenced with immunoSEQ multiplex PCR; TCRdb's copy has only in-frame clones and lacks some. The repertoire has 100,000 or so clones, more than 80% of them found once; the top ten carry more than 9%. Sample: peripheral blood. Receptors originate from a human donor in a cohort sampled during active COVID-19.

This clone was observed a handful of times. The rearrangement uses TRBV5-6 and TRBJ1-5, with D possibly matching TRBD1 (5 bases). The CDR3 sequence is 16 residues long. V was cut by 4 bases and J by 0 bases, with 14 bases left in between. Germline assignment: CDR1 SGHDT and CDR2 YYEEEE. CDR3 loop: CASSRRQTLSNQPQHF. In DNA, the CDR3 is TGTGCCAGCAGCCGTAGACAGACCCTTAGCAATCAGCCCCAGCATTTT.

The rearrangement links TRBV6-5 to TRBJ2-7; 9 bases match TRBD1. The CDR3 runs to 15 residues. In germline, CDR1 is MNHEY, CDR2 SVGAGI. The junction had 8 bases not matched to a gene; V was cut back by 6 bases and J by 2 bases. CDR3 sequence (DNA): TGTGCCAGCAGCCCGGACAGGGGAGGGCCCTACGAGCAGTACTTC. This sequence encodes CASSPDRGGPYEQYF.

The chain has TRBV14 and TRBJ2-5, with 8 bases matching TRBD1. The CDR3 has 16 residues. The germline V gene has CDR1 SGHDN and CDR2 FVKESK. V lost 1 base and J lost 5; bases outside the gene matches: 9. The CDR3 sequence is CASSQVVTGVGETQYF. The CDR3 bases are TGTGCCAGCAGCCAAGTAGTGACAGGGGTGGGTGAGACCCAGTACTTC.

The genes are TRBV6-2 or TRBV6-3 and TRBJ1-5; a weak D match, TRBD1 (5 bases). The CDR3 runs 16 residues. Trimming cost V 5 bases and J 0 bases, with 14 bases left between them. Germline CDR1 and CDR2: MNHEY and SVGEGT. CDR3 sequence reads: CASSDLRDYSNQPQHF. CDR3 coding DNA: TGTGCCAGCAGTGATCTCAGGGATTATAGCAATCAGCCCCAGCATTTT.

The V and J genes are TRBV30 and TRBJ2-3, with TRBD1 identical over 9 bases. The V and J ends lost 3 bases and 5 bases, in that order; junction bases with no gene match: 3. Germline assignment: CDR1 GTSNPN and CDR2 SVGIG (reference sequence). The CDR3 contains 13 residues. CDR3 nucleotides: TGTGCCTGGAGCTGGGGACAGGGAGATACGCAGTATTTT. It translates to CAWSWGQGDTQYF.

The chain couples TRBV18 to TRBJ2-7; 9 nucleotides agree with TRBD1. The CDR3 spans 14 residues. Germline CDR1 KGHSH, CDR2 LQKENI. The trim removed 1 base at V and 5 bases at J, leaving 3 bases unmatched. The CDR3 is CASSPLRTGDEQYF. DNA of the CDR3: TGTGCCAGCTCACCACTCCGGACAGGGGACGAGCAGTACTTC.

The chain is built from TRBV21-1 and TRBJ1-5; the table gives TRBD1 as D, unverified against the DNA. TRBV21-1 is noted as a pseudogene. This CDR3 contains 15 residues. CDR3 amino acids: CASSKVGRDIQPQHF. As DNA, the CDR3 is TGTGCCAGCAGCAAAGTGGGCAGGGACATTCAGCCCCAGCATTTT.

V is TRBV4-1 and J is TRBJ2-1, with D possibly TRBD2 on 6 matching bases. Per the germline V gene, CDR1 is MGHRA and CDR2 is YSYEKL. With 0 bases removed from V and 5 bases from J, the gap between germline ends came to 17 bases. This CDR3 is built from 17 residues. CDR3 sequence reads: CASSQEEEGTHNNEQFF. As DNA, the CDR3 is TGCGCCAGCAGCCAAGAGGAAGAAGGGACTCACAACAATGAGCAGTTCTTC.

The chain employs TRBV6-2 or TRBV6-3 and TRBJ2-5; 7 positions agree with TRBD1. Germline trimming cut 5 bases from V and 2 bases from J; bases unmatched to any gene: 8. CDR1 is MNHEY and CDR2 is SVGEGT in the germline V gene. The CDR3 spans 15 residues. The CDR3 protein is CASSGDRDYQETQYF. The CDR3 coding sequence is TGTGCCAGCAGTGGCGACAGGGATTATCAAGAGACCCAGTACTTC.

The CDR3: CAISDWAGNYEQYF. In DNA form, the CDR3 reads TGTGCCATCAGTGATTGGGCCGGAAACTACGAGCAGTACTTC. This sequence joins TRBV10-3 and TRBJ2-7, with no clear D. The CDR3 sequence is 14 residues long. Trimming removed 3 bases at V and 3 bases at J, with 12 bases between. The germline CDR1 and CDR2 sequences are ENHRY and SYGVKD.

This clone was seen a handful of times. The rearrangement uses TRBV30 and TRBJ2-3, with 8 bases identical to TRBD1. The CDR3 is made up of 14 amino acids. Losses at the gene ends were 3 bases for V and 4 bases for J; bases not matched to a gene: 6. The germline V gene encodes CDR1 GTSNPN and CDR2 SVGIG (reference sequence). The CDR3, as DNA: TGTGCCTGGAGGGCAGGGGGCCCCGCAGATACGCAGTATTTT. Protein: CAWRAGGPADTQYF.

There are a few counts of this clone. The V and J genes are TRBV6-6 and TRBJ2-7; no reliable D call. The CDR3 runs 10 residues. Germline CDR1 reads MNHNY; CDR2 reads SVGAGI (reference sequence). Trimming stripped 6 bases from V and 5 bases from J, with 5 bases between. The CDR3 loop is CASRHHEQYF. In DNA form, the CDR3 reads TGTGCCAGCAGACACCACGAGCAGTACTTC.

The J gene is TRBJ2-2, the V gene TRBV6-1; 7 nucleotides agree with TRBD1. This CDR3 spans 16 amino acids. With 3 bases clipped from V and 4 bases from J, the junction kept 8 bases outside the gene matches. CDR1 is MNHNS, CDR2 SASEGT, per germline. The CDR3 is CASSDTGRGFTGELFF. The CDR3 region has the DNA TGTGCCAGCAGTGATACGGGCAGGGGGTTCACCGGGGAGCTGTTTTTT.

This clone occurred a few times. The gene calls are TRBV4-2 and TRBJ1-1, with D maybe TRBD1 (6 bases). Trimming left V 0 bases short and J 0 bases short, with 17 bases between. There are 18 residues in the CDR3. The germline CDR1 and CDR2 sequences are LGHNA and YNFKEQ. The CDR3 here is CASSQDGGWSSMNTEAFF. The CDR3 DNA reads TGTGCCAGCAGCCAAGATGGGGGCTGGAGCTCAATGAACACTGAAGCTTTCTTT.

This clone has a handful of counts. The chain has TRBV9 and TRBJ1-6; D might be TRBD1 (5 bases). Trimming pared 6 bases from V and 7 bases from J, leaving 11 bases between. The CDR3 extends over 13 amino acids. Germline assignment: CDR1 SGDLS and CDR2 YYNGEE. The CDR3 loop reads CASTRGGNSPLHF. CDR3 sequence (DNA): TGTGCCAGCACCCGCGGGGGAAATTCACCCCTCCACTTT.

The CDR3 DNA follows: TGTGCCAGCAGCCAAGACCCTAGTAACCGCTCTCCCAATGAGCAGTTCTTC. This gives the protein CASSQDPSNRSPNEQFF. The chain employs TRBV3-1 (or the pseudogene TRBV3-2) and TRBJ2-1; D is ambiguous. Deletions cut 0 bases from V and 6 bases from J, with 18 bases between. This CDR3 is built from 17 residues. Germline V gene data show CDR1 as LGHDT and CDR2 as YNNKEL (reference sequence).

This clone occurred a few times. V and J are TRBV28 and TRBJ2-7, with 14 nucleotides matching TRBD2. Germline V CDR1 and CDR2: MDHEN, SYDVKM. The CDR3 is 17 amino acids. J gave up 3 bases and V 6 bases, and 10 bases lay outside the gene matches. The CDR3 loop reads CASRPGTSGSSFYEQYF. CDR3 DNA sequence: TGTGCCAGCAGGCCCGGGACTAGCGGGAGTTCTTTCTACGAGCAGTACTTC.

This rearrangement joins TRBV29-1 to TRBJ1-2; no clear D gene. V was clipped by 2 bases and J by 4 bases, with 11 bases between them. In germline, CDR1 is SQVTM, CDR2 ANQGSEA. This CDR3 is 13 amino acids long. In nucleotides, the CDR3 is TGCAGCGTTGAATCCGGGGTCCCCTATGGCTACACCTTC. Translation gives CSVESGVPYGYTF.

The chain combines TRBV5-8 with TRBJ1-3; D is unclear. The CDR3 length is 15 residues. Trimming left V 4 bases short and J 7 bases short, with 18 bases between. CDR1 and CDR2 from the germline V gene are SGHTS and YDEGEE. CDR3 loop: CASSRTNIERNTIYF. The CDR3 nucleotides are TGTGCCAGCAGCCGAACTAACATCGAGCGGAACACCATATATTTT.

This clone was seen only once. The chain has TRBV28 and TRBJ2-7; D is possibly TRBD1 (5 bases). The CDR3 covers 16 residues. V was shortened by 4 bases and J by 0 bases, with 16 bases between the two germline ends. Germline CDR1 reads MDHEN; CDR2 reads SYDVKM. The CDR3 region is CASSSRTSMSSYEQYF. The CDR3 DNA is TGTGCCAGCAGTTCAAGGACATCGATGAGCTCCTACGAGCAGTACTTC.

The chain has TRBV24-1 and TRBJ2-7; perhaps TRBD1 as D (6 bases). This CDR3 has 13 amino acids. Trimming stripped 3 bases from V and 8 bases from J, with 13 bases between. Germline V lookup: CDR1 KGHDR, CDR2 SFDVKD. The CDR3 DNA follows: TGTGCCACCAGTGATCGTGATACAGGGCAGCAGTACTTC. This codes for CATSDRDTGQQYF.

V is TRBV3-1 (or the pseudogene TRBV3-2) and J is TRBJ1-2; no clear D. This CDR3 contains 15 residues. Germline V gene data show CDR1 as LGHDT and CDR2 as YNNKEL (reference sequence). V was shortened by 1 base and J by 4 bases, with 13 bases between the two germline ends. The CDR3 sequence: CASSQASGRSYGYTF. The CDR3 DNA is TGTGCCAGCAGCCAAGCTTCCGGTAGGAGCTATGGCTACACCTTC.

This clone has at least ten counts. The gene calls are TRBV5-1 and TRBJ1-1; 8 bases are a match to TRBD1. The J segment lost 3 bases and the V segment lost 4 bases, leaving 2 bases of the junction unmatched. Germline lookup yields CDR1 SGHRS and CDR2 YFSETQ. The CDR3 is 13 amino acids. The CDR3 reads CASSGTGYTEAFF. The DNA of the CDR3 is TGCGCCAGCAGCGGGACAGGATACACTGAAGCTTTCTTT.